Detailed here is one TCR beta chain. No antigen is known for it. Collection of blood occurred at baseline, at cycle 4 day 1, and at cycle 7 day 1. The data originate from a study of OX40 agonist ivuxolimab in advanced cancers. Study details: Participants averaged approximately 65 years of age (range about 23 to 90) and were under 90% male.

Germline V gene lookup returns CDR1 SGHVT and CDR2 SQSDAQ. The CDR3 length is 12 residues. V lost 1 base and J lost 3, with 4 bases in between. Regarding the study as a whole: Researchers report that CD8+ T cells had, on average, more expanded clones than CD4+. In the expanded peripheral T cells, antigen specificity was never determined.

The repertoire was sequenced with immunoSEQ multiplex PCR; TCRdb's copy has only in-frame clones and lacks some. The table records tens of thousands of clones, about 80% of them present only once. This chain links TRBV7-4 with TRBJ2-7; no firm D call. This material consisted of CD4+ or CD8+ T cells sorted from blood, taken in a trial of the OX40 agonist ivuxolimab. The TCR comes from an adult with an advanced solid tumor such as melanoma, head and neck, liver or kidney cancer. CDR3 residues: CASSLVGYEQYF. The DNA of the CDR3 is TGTGCCAGCAGCTTAGTCGGCTACGAGCAGTACTTC. The full variable domain, with the rest looked up from reference TRBV7-4 and TRBJ2-7, is GAGVSQSPRYKVAKRGRDVALRCDSISGHVTLYWYRQTLGQGSEVLTYSQSDAQRDKSGRPSGRFSAERPERSVSTLKIQRTEQGDSAVYLCASSLVGYEQYFGPGTRLTVT.